This T cell receptor beta chain was captured in a study of cytomegalovirus exposure and HLA in healthy donors. The V gene's germline CDR1 is MNHEY and CDR2 SVGAGI. The CDR3 runs to 14 residues. The ends were cut back, 0 bases at V and 6 bases at J, with 9 bases in the middle. Healthy individuals who donated bone marrow served as the donors. Primers: 60 Vbeta forward and 13 Jbeta reverse. Clones were read by immunoSEQ multiplex PCR, and TCRdb kept only the in-frame ones, dropping some. The sample gives roughly 150,000 clones, around four fifths of which show up once; 0.95% to 1.5% is in the top ten. The rearrangement uses TRBV6-5 and TRBJ1-5; no definite D call. The sequence was collected from a boy aged 2-9 years in good health and CMV-seronegative. The sample comprised PBMCs. Here the CDR3 reads CASSYSSGVQPQHF. CDR3 DNA sequence: TGTGCCAGCAGTTACTCGTCCGGGGTTCAGCCCCAGCATTTT.